This record covers a single T cell receptor (beta chain). The antigen is not known. The record originates from a study of T cells in Graves' hyperthyroidism and ophthalmopathy. Amplification yielded TCR beta CDR3 regions, with RNA transcripts as the source. HTBI primers drove first-round RT-PCR of the TCR CDR3. TCRdb ran MiXCR on the multiplex PCR reads and lists one entry per CDR3 protein. This table holds around 340,000 distinct CDR3 sequences, approximately 18% found once. V was cut by 2 bases and J by 0 bases, with 7 bases left in between. The germline CDR1 and CDR2 sequences are MDHEN and SYDVKM. This CDR3 is built from 14 residues. General observations from the study: Model output signaled ophthalmopathy a median roughly 6.1 months ahead of onset.

Exclusion followed for patients with uncontrolled infection, other autoimmune disease, pregnancy or lactation. Clinical symptoms, serum thyroxine and TRAb, thyroid ultrasound and orbital computed tomography together formed the diagnostic basis. J is TRBJ1-1 and V is TRBV28; unclear D gene. The sequenced material came from blood. The receptor was derived from a woman in her 30s with Graves' hyperthyroidism that later progressed to Graves' ophthalmopathy. CDR3 amino acids: CASSLGSMNTEAFF. The DNA for the CDR3 is TGTGCCAGCAGTTTAGGAAGTATGAACACTGAAGCTTTCTTT.